Listed below are T cell receptor beta chains from one sample, sequenced in a study of T cells in Graves' hyperthyroidism and ophthalmopathy. TCRdb fed the multiplex PCR reads into MiXCR, producing one record per CDR3 protein. Of hundreds of thousands of distinct CDR3 sequences in the sample, 46% were seen once. Sequenced sample: peripheral blood or thyroid tissue (not recorded which). These receptors were taken from a woman between 18 and 29 years old with Graves' hyperthyroidism. The CDR3 runs from the conserved cysteine through the conserved F or W. D genes are given only for firm matches. Clone size is shown for a subset of rows, as once, few, many or a class of expanded clone.

D gene	J gene	V gene	clone size	CDR3 protein	CDR3 DNA
-	TRBJ1-4	TRBV5-1	many	CASSLGSTNEKLFF	TGCGCCAGCAGCTTAGGATCGACTAATGAAAAACTGTTTTTT
-	TRBJ1-2	TRBV10-2	-	CASKLPGAGYTF	TGCGCCAGCAAACTCCCGGGAGCCGGCTACACCTTC
TRBD2	TRBJ2-7	TRBV5-1	-	CATGLAGGEQYF	TGCGCCACGGGACTAGCGGGAGGCGAGCAGTACTTC
-	TRBJ2-7	TRBV7-8	many	CASSLLAGIDEQYF	TGTGCCAGCAGCTTATTGGCCGGAATCGACGAGCAGTACTTC
-	TRBJ2-7	TRBV6-5	-	CASSSTRSSYEQYF	TGTGCCAGCAGTTCGACCCGGAGCTCCTACGAGCAGTACTTC
-	TRBJ1-6	TRBV10-3	many	CAISDDGNSPLHF	TGTGCCATCAGTGATGACGGAAATTCACCCCTCCACTTT
-	TRBJ1-5	TRBV7-9	many	CASSLAAGRNQPQHF	TGTGCCAGCAGCTTAGCGGCGGGGCGCAATCAGCCCCAGCATTTT
-	TRBJ1-5	TRBV15	-	CATSREVSGAVPQHF	TGTGCCACCAGCAGAGAGGTATCGGGGGCTGTGCCCCAGCATTTT
-	TRBJ2-1	TRBV29-1	-	CSVNEGHNEQFF	TGCAGCGTTAACGAGGGACACAATGAGCAGTTCTTC
-	TRBJ1-1	TRBV7-2	many	CASSQLSGATEAFF	TGTGCCAGCAGCCAACTGAGCGGGGCCACTGAAGCTTTCTTT
-	TRBJ2-7	TRBV5-1	-	CASSRSSPLNYEQYF	TGCGCCAGCAGTCGTTCCAGTCCCTTGAATTACGAGCAGTACTTC
-	TRBJ1-1	TRBV7-8	-	CASSRRGGSNTEAFF	TGTGCCAGCAGCCGGAGGGGGGGATCGAACACTGAAGCTTTCTTT
TRBD1	TRBJ2-7	TRBV6-1	-	CASSVEQGAHEQYF	TGTGCCAGCAGCGTAGAACAGGGGGCACACGAGCAGTACTTC
-	TRBJ1-4	TRBV9	-	CASSPTRVGLFF	TGTGCCAGCAGCCCAACAAGGGTGGGCCTGTTTTTT
TRBD1	TRBJ1-2	TRBV29-1	-	CSVEDPTGVNYGYTF	TGCAGCGTTGAAGACCCGACAGGGGTAAACTATGGCTACACCTTC
-	TRBJ1-2	TRBV7-9	-	CASSLRRIDGYTF	TGTGCCAGCAGCTTGCGGAGGATCGATGGCTACACCTTC
-	TRBJ2-2	TRBV7-3	-	CASSLWVDTGELFF	TGTGCCAGCAGCTTGTGGGTGGACACCGGGGAGCTGTTTTTT
-	TRBJ2-7	TRBV7-6	few	CASNLWQLITYEQYF	TGTGCCAGCAACTTATGGCAGCTTATTACCTACGAGCAGTACTTC
TRBD1	TRBJ2-7	TRBV2	few	CASSEFGDSSYEQYF	TGTGCCAGCAGTGAATTCGGGGACAGCTCCTACGAGCAGTACTTC
-	TRBJ2-2	TRBV11-1	-	CASSPTIDTGELFF	TGTGCCAGCAGCCCGACTATTGACACCGGGGAGCTGTTTTTT
-	TRBJ1-1	TRBV7-2	-	CASSSRDVLQVEAFF	TGTGCCAGCAGCTCAAGGGACGTTTTACAGGTTGAAGCTTTCTTT
-	TRBJ1-6	TRBV14	-	CASSQDRRKGYNNSPLHF	TGTGCCAGCAGCCAAGATAGGCGGAAGGGCTATAATAATTCACCCCTCCACTTT
TRBD1	TRBJ1-2	TRBV7-3	few	CASSYSGTEPSYGYTF	TGTGCCAGCAGTTATTCCGGGACAGAACCGTCCTATGGCTACACCTTC
-	TRBJ1-4	TRBV7-8	few	CASSFFGGEKLFF	TGTGCCAGCAGCTTCTTCGGTGGTGAAAAACTGTTTTTT
TRBD2	TRBJ2-7	TRBV7-8	-	CANIAGGSEQYF	TGTGCGAACATAGCGGGAGGCTCCGAGCAGTACTTC
-	TRBJ1-6	TRBV7-8	many	CASSLTPRNSPLHF	TGTGCCAGCAGCCTTACCCCGCGCAATTCACCCCTCCACTTT
-	TRBJ1-2	TRBV7-9	many	CASSGPQGLYGYTF	TGTGCCAGCAGCGGGCCACAGGGACTCTATGGCTACACCTTC
-	TRBJ1-2	TRBV9	few	CASSPHRDPNYGYTF	TGTGCCAGCAGCCCTCACAGAGATCCAAACTATGGCTACACCTTC
TRBD1	TRBJ1-2	TRBV5-1	few	CASRTGEGNYGYTF	TGCGCCAGCAGGACAGGGGAGGGTAACTATGGCTACACCTTC
-	TRBJ1-2	TRBV6-2/TRBV6-3	-	CASSYSNPGDGYTF	TGTGCCAGCAGTTACTCGAACCCAGGGGATGGCTACACCTTC
-	TRBJ1-2	TRBV25-1	-	CASSPEVGGGNYGYTF	TGTGCCAGCAGTCCCGAGGTCGGGGGCGGTAACTATGGCTACACCTTC
-	TRBJ2-3	TRBV2	-	CASRELTDTQYF	TGTGCCAGCAGGGAACTCACAGATACGCAGTATTTT
TRBD1	TRBJ1-2	TRBV19	-	CASLPTRGRINYGYTF	TGTGCCAGTCTCCCGACCAGGGGGCGGATTAACTATGGCTACACCTTC
-	TRBJ1-1	TRBV24-1	once	CATSVGRANTEAFF	TGTGCCACCAGTGTCGGACGGGCGAACACTGAAGCTTTCTTT
TRBD2	TRBJ2-7	TRBV7-6	few	CASRAGTRPHEQYF	TGTGCCAGCAGGGCCGGGACTAGGCCCCACGAGCAGTACTTC
TRBD1	TRBJ1-2	TRBV12-3/TRBV12-4	few	CASSLAGTGIGYTF	TGTGCCAGCAGTTTAGCCGGGACAGGGATTGGCTACACCTTC
TRBD2	TRBJ2-7	TRBV10-3	few	CAISESEGLVITDYEQYF	TGTGCCATCAGTGAGTCGGAGGGACTAGTTATCACGGACTACGAGCAGTACTTC
TRBD2	TRBJ2-5	TRBV12-3/TRBV12-4	-	CASTHPSGVQETQYF	TGTGCCAGCACTCACCCTAGCGGCGTACAAGAGACCCAGTACTTC
TRBD1	TRBJ1-3	TRBV5-1	-	CASSFLGQGGNTIYF	TGCGCCAGCAGCTTCCTCGGACAGGGTGGAAACACCATATATTTT
-	TRBJ1-1	TRBV7-9	-	CASSPLYRENTEAFF	TGTGCCAGCAGTCCCCTGTATCGGGAGAACACTGAAGCTTTCTTT
-	TRBJ1-5	TRBV7-2	many	CASSLGYNQPQHF	TGTGCCAGCAGCTTAGGTTACAATCAGCCCCAGCATTTT
-	TRBJ2-5	TRBV2	many	CASSDDWQETQYF	TGTGCCAGCAGTGACGACTGGCAAGAGACCCAGTACTTC
-	TRBJ1-6	TRBV24-1	-	CASSPSRGISYSPLHF	TGTGCCAGCAGTCCCTCCAGGGGTATATCTTATTCACCCCTCCACTTT
TRBD1	TRBJ1-2	TRBV25-1	-	CASSSHGTGSYGYTF	TGTGCCAGCAGTTCCCACGGGACAGGATCCTATGGCTACACCTTC
-	TRBJ1-1	TRBV25-1	-	CATRGQPNTEAFF	TGTGCGACTCGGGGGCAGCCGAACACTGAAGCTTTCTTT
-	TRBJ1-1	TRBV25-1	-	CASSELGGHTEAFF	TGTGCCAGCAGTGAATTGGGGGGGCACACTGAAGCTTTCTTT
TRBD1	TRBJ2-7	TRBV10-2	many	CASRDRGRSYEQYF	TGCGCCAGCAGGGACAGGGGGCGATCCTACGAGCAGTACTTC
-	TRBJ1-6	TRBV7-9	many	CASSPGRGLGSPLHF	TGTGCCAGCAGCCCCGGGCGGGGCCTGGGTTCACCCCTCCACTTT
TRBD2	TRBJ2-3	TRBV24-1	-	CATSDRRERTDTQYF	TGTGCCACCAGTGATCGGCGGGAGCGGACAGATACGCAGTATTTT
-	TRBJ1-5	TRBV20-1	few	CSARDADGGNQPQHF	TGCAGTGCTAGAGATGCGGACGGGGGCAATCAGCCCCAGCATTTT
-	TRBJ1-5	TRBV15	-	CATSIPLQETQHF	TGTGCCACCAGCATACCCCTCCAAGAGACCCAGCATTTT
-	TRBJ2-7	TRBV5-1	-	CASRDEGYEQYF	TGCGCCAGCAGGGATGAGGGGTACGAGCAGTACTTC